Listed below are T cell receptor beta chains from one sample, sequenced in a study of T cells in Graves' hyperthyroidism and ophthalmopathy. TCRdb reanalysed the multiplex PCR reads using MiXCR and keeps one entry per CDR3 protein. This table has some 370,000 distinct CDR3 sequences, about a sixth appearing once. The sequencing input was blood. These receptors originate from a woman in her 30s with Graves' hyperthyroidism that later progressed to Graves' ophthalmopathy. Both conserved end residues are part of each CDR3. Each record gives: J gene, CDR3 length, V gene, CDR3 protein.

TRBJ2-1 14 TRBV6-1 CASRETDAYNEQFF
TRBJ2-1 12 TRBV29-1 CSVALTTNEQFF
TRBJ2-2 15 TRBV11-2 CASSLGRRSTGELFF
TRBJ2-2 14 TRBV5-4 CASSSMEGTGELFF
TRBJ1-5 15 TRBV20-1 CSARPGTDSNQPQHF
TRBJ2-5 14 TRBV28 CASSLFPVQETQYF
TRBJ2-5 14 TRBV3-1 CASSLGTGGETQYF
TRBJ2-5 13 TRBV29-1 CSAGTGPKETQYF
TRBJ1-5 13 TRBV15 CATSRDPNQPQHF
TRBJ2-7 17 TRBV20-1 CSARDWLEGGQTYEQYF
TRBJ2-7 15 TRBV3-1 CASSQVGDSAYEQYF
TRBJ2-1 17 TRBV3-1 CASNSKGLGGEHNEQFF
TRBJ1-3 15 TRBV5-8 CASSPRDTSGNTIYF
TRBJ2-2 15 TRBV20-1 CSARDFSKNTGELFF
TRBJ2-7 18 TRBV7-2 CASSLVPGGLAEIYEQYF
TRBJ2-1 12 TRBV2 CASRRTTLEQFF
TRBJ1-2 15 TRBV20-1 CSIGQEYTAAGGYTF
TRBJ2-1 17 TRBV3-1 CASSQVQDLVRRNEQFF
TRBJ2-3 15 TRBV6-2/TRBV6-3 CASSYIGGGTDTQYF
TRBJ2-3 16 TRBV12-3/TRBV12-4 CASSRGTSGESDTQYF
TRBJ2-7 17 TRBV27 CASSTVPEWDSPYEQYF
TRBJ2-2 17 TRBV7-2 CASSYGTPGRDAGELFF
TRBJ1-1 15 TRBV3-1 CASRLRGGANTEAFF
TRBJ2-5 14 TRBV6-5 CASSYSFGEETQYF